The present entry profiles one T cell receptor beta chain with its context. The junction departs from the called germline gene at one end, perhaps through a read error. Sequencing used immunoSEQ multiplex PCR; TCRdb keeps in-frame clones, though not all of them. The sample holds 150,000 to 200,000 clones, around 90% seen once. The sample originates from a study of T cell responses to AZD1222 COVID-19 vaccine. The receptor was derived from an adult in good health. Source: peripheral blood, taken on day 0 of AZD1222 vaccination.

The chain's CDR3 is CASSVQRGTSGVMTQHF. Here the CDR3 DNA reads TGTGCCAGCAGTGTTCAACGCGGGACTAGCGGGGTGATGACCCAGCACTTC. The rearrangement links TRBV28 to TRBJ2-5; 13 nucleotides agree with TRBD2. The germline V gene has CDR1 MDHEN and CDR2 SYDVKM. The CDR3 length is 17 residues. Supplemented by reference TRBV28 and TRBJ2-5, the full variable domain reads DVKVTQSSRYLVKRTGEKVFLECVQDMDHENMFWYRQDPGLGLRLIYFSYDVKMKEKGDIPEGYSVSREKKERFSLILESASTNQTSMYLCASSVQRGTSGVMTQHFGPGTRLLVL.